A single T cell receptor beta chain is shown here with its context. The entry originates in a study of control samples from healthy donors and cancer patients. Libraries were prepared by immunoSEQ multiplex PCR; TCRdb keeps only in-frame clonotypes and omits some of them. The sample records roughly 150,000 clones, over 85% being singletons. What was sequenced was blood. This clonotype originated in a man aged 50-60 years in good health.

The CDR3: CASSSRFGESRGTEAFF. Here the CDR3 DNA reads TGTGCCAGTAGTTCCAGGTTCGGGGAGTCCAGGGGCACTGAAGCTTTCTTT. The chain links TRBV19 to TRBJ1-1, with TRBD1 as a possible D gene (6 bases). The CDR3 is made up of 17 amino acids. Trimming left V 5 bases short and J 4 bases short, with 23 bases between. The V gene's germline CDR1 is LNHDA and CDR2 SQIVND (reference sequence).